The 11 T cell receptor beta chains presented below share a single source sample, sequenced in a study of beta chain features in type 1 diabetes. As every portion of the isolated RNA was reverse transcribed, the sequencing read expressed TCRB transcripts. Method: immunoSEQ multiplex PCR; TCRdb's copy keeps in-frame clones and lacks some. There are roughly 330,000 clones in the sample; approximately 13% occur only once, and 0.015% lies in the top ten. Regarding the study as a whole: Patients with Type 1 diabetes showed moderately but significantly shorter TCRB CDR3s in all four CD4+ subsets.

Their cognate antigens are unknown. Sequenced: naive CD4+ T cells from blood. Receptors originate from a woman between 18 and 29 years old with type 1 diabetes.

This clone appeared a few times. The V and J genes are TRBV7-3 and TRBJ2-1; 7 positions match TRBD1. Germline V gene sequence: CDR1 SGHTA, CDR2 FQGTGA. CDR3 length: 15 residues. The V segment lost 5 bases and the J segment 8 bases; nucleotides outside the gene matches: 12. The CDR3 bases are TGTGCCAGCAGCCTGGGGACAGCCCTGATGGATGAGCAGTTCTTC. Amino acid sequence: CASSLGTALMDEQFF. The full variable domain, completed using reference TRBV7-3 and TRBJ2-1, is GAGVSQTPSNKVTEKGKYVELRCDPISGHTALYWYRQSLGQGPEFLIYFQGTGAADDSGLPNDRFFAVRPEGSVSTLKIQRTERGDSAVYLCASSLGTALMDEQFFGPGTRLTVL.

The chain carries TRBV4-3 and TRBJ2-2; possible D gene TRBD2, 6 bases. Trimming cost V 0 bases and J 4 bases, with 9 bases left between them. The germline V gene has CDR1 LGHNA and CDR2 YSLEER. This CDR3 contains 15 residues. CDR3 nucleotides: TGCGCCAGCAGCCAAGAGGGGACTCCCACCGGGGAGCTGTTTTTT. Translation gives CASSQEGTPTGELFF.

The chain couples TRBV5-4 to TRBJ2-1; D is possibly TRBD2 (6 bases). The CDR3 covers 14 residues. Germline V lookup: CDR1 SGHNT, CDR2 YYREEE (reference sequence). Trimming left V 3 bases short and J 4 bases short, with 11 bases between. The CDR3 here is CASSSGTGYNEQFF. For the CDR3, the DNA is TGTGCCAGCAGCTCGGGGACTGGATACAATGAGCAGTTCTTC. The variable domain in full, with the rest retrieved from reference TRBV5-4 and TRBJ2-1, is ETGVTQSPTHLIKTRGQQVTLRCSSQSGHNTVSWYQQALGQGPQFIFQYYREEENGRGNFPPRFSGLQFPNYSSELNVNALELDDSALYLCASSSGTGYNEQFFGPGTRLTVL.

The V and J genes are TRBV6-5 and TRBJ2-5, with a weak D call TRBD2 (6 bases). V shed 0 bases and J shed 1 base, with 12 bases lying between them. This CDR3 has 16 amino acids. Germline V gene sequence: CDR1 MNHEY, CDR2 SVGAGI. The CDR3 nucleotides are TGTGCCAGCAGTTACTCGCGGGATCAGCCCCAAGAGACCCAGTACTTC. This translates into CASSYSRDQPQETQYF.

The chain uses TRBV4-3 and TRBJ2-1; tentatively, D is TRBD1 (7 bases). V gave up 0 bases and J gave up 4 bases, with 16 bases separating them. The length of the CDR3 is 17 residues. Germline loops: CDR1 LGHNA, CDR2 YSLEER. DNA for the CDR3: TGCGCCAGCAGCCAAGATCTGGCAGGGGGGTATTACAATGAGCAGTTCTTC. Amino acid sequence: CASSQDLAGGYYNEQFF.

This clone was counted only a few times. The genes are TRBV6-6 and TRBJ2-5; TRBD1 agrees at 7 bases. With 6 bases clipped from V and 4 bases from J, the junction kept 14 bases outside the gene matches. Germline-derived CDR1 and CDR2 are MNHNY and SVGAGI (reference sequence). The CDR3 sequence is 16 residues long. CDR3 in amino acids: CASRAAGTASLETQYF. The DNA for the CDR3 is TGTGCCAGCAGGGCCGCCGGGACAGCGTCCTTAGAGACCCAGTACTTC.

The table lists this clone with a few counts. This sequence joins TRBV9 and TRBJ1-2; D remains ambiguous. Trimming left V 4 bases short and J 6 bases short, with 10 bases between. CDR1 is SGDLS and CDR2 is YYNGEE in the germline V gene. CDR3 length: 12 residues. CDR3 loop: CASSLPFDGYTF. The CDR3 DNA is TGTGCCAGCAGCCTCCCTTTTGATGGCTACACCTTC.

The chain joins TRBV9 to TRBJ1-1; D is undetermined. The CDR3 has 12 amino acids. CDR1 and CDR2 from the germline V gene are SGDLS and YYNGEE. The V end was cut by 0 bases, the J end by 4 bases, with 4 bases between. Here the CDR3 DNA reads TGTGCCAGCAGCGTAGATAGCACTGAAGCTTTCTTT. This translates into CASSVDSTEAFF.

The rearrangement joins TRBV27 to TRBJ2-5; 8 bases are a match to TRBD2. After removal of 4 bases from V and 5 bases from J, the junction contained 9 bases not matched to a gene. There are 15 residues in the CDR3. Looked up from germline, CDR1 is MNHEY and CDR2 is SMNVEV (reference sequence). CDR3 protein: CASSSPASGSETQYF. The CDR3, as DNA: TGTGCCAGCAGTTCCCCGGCTAGCGGGTCCGAGACCCAGTACTTC.

The V call is TRBV1, the J call TRBJ2-3; the listed D gene, TRBD2, was not tested against the DNA. TRBV1 is assigned pseudogene status. The CDR3 has 12 amino acids. In DNA, the CDR3 is TGCACCAGCAGCCAAGTTAGAGATACGCAGTATTTT. This sequence encodes CTSSQVRDTQYF.

This clone has more than one count but fewer than ten. The V and J genes are TRBV28 and TRBJ2-3; tentatively, D is TRBD1 (6 bases). Germline lookup yields CDR1 MDHEN and CDR2 SYDVKM. V lost 5 bases, J lost 0 bases, and 12 bases lay in between. The CDR3 has 15 amino acids. The DNA for the CDR3 is TGTGCCAGCAGTCCCCGGGACACGAGCACAGATACGCAGTATTTT. This translates into CASSPRDTSTDTQYF.